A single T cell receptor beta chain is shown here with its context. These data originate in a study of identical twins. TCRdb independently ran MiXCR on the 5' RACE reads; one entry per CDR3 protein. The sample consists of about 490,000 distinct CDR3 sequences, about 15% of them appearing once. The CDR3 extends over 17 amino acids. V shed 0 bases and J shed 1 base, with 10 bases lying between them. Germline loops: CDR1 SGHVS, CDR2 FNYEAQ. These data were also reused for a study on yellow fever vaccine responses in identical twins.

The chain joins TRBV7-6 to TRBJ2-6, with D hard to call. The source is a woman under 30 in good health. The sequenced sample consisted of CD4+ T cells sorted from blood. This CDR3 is CASSLASANSGANVLTF. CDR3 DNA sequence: TGTGCCAGCAGCTTAGCCAGCGCTAATTCTGGGGCCAACGTCCTGACTTTC. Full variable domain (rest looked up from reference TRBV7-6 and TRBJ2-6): GAGVSQSPRYKVTKRGQDVALRCDPISGHVSLYWYRQALGQGPEFLTYFNYEAQQDKSGLPNDRFSAERPEGSISTLTIQRTEQRDSAMYRCASSLASANSGANVLTFGAGSRLTVL.